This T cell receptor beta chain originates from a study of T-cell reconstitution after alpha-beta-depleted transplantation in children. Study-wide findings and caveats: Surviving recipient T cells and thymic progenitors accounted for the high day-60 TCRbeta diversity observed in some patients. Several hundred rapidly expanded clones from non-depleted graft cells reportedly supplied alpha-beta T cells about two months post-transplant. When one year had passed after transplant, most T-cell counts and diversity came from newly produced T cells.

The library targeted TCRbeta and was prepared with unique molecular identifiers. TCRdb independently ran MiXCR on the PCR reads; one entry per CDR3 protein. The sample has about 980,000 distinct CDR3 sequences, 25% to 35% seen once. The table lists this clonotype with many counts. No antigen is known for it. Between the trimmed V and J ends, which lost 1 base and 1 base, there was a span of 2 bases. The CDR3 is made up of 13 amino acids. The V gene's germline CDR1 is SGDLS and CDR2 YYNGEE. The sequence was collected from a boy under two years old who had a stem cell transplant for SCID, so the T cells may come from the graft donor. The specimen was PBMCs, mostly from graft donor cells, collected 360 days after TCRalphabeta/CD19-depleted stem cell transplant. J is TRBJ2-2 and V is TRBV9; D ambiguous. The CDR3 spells CASSVRNTGELFF. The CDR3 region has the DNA TGTGCCAGCAGCGTAAGGAACACCGGGGAGCTGTTTTTT.